This record covers a single T cell receptor (beta chain). Only in-frame clones appear in the TCRdb table, and some are missing; sequencing was by immunoSEQ multiplex PCR. The sample records tens of thousands of clones, over 80% being singletons. The data stem from a study of blood T cell repertoires in COVID-19. Per the germline V gene, CDR1 is KGHSH and CDR2 is LQKENI. The CDR3 runs to 16 residues. V lost 3 bases, J lost 0 bases, and 12 bases lay in between. Sequencing was done on a sample of peripheral blood. The receptor comes from a woman aged 60-75 years with acute or convalescent COVID-19. This chain connects TRBV18 to TRBJ1-3, with D uncertain. CDR3 bases: TGTGCCAGCTCACCTCTGATTGAACACTCTGGAAACACCATATATTTT. This sequence encodes CASSPLIEHSGNTIYF.